Listed here is a single T cell receptor beta chain. This record comes from a study of cytomegalovirus exposure and HLA in healthy donors. The J segment lost 3 bases and the V segment lost 3 bases, leaving 4 bases of the junction unmatched. The CDR3 is made up of 15 amino acids. Germline V gives CDR1 MNHEY, CDR2 SVGAGI. A multiplex PCR was run with 60 Vbeta primers and 13 Jbeta primers. Using immunoSEQ multiplex PCR, the repertoire was profiled, and TCRdb retains in-frame clones only, with some absent. The sample carries 99,000 or so clones, 75% recorded once. Sequenced material: PBMCs. The origin of this receptor is a man aged 40-49 years in good health and CMV-seronegative. The gene calls are TRBV6-5 and TRBJ2-3, with 9 bases matching TRBD1. DNA of the CDR3: TGTGCCAGCAGTTATGCCGGGACAGGGACAGATACGCAGTATTTT. This codes for CASSYAGTGTDTQYF.